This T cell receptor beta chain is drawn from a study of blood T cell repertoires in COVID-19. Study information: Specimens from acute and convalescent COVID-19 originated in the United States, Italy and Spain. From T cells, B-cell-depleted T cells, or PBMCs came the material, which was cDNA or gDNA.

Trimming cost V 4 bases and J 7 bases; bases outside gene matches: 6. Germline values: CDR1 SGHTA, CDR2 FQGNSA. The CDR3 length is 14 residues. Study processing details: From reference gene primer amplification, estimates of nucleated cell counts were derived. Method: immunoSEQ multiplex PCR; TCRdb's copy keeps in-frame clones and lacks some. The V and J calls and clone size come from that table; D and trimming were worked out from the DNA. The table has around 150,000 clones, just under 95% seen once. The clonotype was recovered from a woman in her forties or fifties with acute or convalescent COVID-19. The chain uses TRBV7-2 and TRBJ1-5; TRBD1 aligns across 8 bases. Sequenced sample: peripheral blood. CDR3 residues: CASSSDRGDQPQHF. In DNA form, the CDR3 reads TGTGCCAGCAGCTCTGACAGGGGAGACCAGCCCCAGCATTTT.